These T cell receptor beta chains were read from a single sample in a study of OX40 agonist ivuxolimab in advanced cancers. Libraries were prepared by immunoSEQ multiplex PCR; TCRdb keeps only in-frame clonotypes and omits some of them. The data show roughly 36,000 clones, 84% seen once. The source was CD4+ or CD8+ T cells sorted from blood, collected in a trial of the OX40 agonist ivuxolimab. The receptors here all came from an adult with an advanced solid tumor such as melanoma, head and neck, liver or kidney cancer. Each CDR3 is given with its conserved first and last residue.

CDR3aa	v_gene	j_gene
CASRGTGIYSNQPQHF	TRBV28	TRBJ1-5
CASSPPVNTEAFF	TRBV18	TRBJ1-1
CASSQSPLTGAGELFF	TRBV7-7	TRBJ2-2
CASSVQGADGYTF	TRBV27	TRBJ1-2
CASSFSSSGSETQYF	TRBV5-1	TRBJ2-5
CASSLSQGGIQYF	TRBV7-3	TRBJ2-4
CASKTGTGVGYEQYF	TRBV2	TRBJ2-7
CASSESSARETQYF	TRBV10-1	TRBJ2-5
CASSPLQVVSEDYGYTF	TRBV18	TRBJ1-2
CASSLEGAEQYF	TRBV5-4	TRBJ2-7
CASRRTINYGYTF	TRBV6-5	TRBJ1-2
CASSEDRSYNEQFF	TRBV2	TRBJ2-1
CASSLEHGSYGYTF	TRBV7-8	TRBJ1-2
CASSSDRDYGYTF	TRBV27	TRBJ1-2
CAWSEDIYGYTF	TRBV30	TRBJ1-2
CASSSGGTQETQYF	TRBV6-1	TRBJ2-5
CASSPTGQGYGYTF	TRBV7-3	TRBJ1-2
CASRQQGNTEAFF	TRBV6-5	TRBJ1-1
CASSVTSDDEQYF	TRBV7-9	TRBJ2-7
CASSLSTGAQETQYF	TRBV5-1	TRBJ2-5
CASSLKRTVLTDTQYF	TRBV7-9	TRBJ2-3
CASSLVRAEETQYF	TRBV7-2	TRBJ2-5
CASSQRQRSRDSVQETQYF	TRBV4-1	TRBJ2-5
CASSLATGVGEQYF	TRBV11-2	TRBJ2-7
CASSVEVGGREQYF	TRBV9	TRBJ2-7
CASSERTGSNQPQHF	TRBV2	TRBJ1-5
CASRSGIMNTEAFF	TRBV6-1	TRBJ1-1
CAVFQRSGREDEQYF	TRBV21-1	TRBJ2-7
CASTDRDRGTDTQYF	TRBV6-6	TRBJ2-3
CASSAGLADYNEQFF	TRBV9	TRBJ2-1
CASRGRAPTGANVLTF	TRBV7-3	TRBJ2-6
CASSWGGPTNEKLFF	TRBV5-4	TRBJ1-4
CASRDAAGVGETQYF	TRBV11-1	TRBJ2-5